The rows below give T cell receptor beta chains drawn from one sample of a study of blood T cell repertoires in COVID-19. Sequencing used immunoSEQ multiplex PCR; TCRdb keeps in-frame clones, though not all of them. This sample has around 250,000 clones, with roughly nine tenths found just once. The source material was peripheral blood. These receptors were obtained from a man aged 40-49 years with active or convalescent COVID-19. CDR3s include the opening cysteine and the closing phenylalanine or tryptophan.

v_gene: TRBV7-9
j_gene: TRBJ1-3
CDR3aa: CASSLGKNRDSGNTIYF

v_gene: TRBV7-9
j_gene: TRBJ2-3
CDR3aa: CASSRQGAGDTQYF

v_gene: TRBV6-1
j_gene: TRBJ1-6
CDR3aa: CASSDRSYNSPLHF

v_gene: TRBV2
j_gene: TRBJ1-1
CDR3aa: CASSDVRGLNTEAFF

v_gene: TRBV5-5
j_gene: TRBJ1-3
CDR3aa: CASSLGQGGNTIYF

v_gene: TRBV5-1
j_gene: TRBJ1-4
CDR3aa: CASSGGTGGVEKLFF

v_gene: TRBV29-1
j_gene: TRBJ2-3
CDR3aa: CSTPGGDPDTQYF

v_gene: TRBV5-8
j_gene: TRBJ2-5
CDR3aa: CASSLEQGETQYF

v_gene: TRBV7-3
j_gene: TRBJ2-1
CDR3aa: CASSSGVYNEQFF

v_gene: TRBV7-8
j_gene: TRBJ2-1
CDR3aa: CGSLGTGRNEQFF

v_gene: TRBV5-1
j_gene: TRBJ1-3
CDR3aa: CASSSSGFSGNTIYF

v_gene: TRBV12-3/TRBV12-4
j_gene: TRBJ2-2
CDR3aa: CASSPGGTGELFF

v_gene: TRBV13
j_gene: TRBJ1-1
CDR3aa: CASSLGRSEAFF

v_gene: TRBV19
j_gene: TRBJ1-4
CDR3aa: CASSIRRATNEKLFF

v_gene: TRBV27
j_gene: TRBJ2-1
CDR3aa: CASNPMLAQEQFF

v_gene: TRBV20-1
j_gene: TRBJ2-7
CDR3aa: CSADDRDEQYF

v_gene: TRBV27
j_gene: TRBJ1-4
CDR3aa: CASRLQGASEKLFF

v_gene: TRBV9
j_gene: TRBJ1-1
CDR3aa: CASSPSGRGSSEAFF

v_gene: TRBV5-4
j_gene: TRBJ1-2
CDR3aa: CASSRRGSNYGYTF

v_gene: TRBV21-1
j_gene: TRBJ1-5
CDR3aa: CASSMKGQGSGQPQHF

v_gene: TRBV3-1/TRBV3-2
j_gene: TRBJ2-1
CDR3aa: CASSQNRQALSYNEQFF

v_gene: TRBV9
j_gene: TRBJ1-5
CDR3aa: CASGAANSNQPQHF

v_gene: TRBV12-3/TRBV12-4
j_gene: TRBJ1-1
CDR3aa: CASRPTGAPVAFF

v_gene: TRBV9
j_gene: TRBJ2-1
CDR3aa: CASSEAGGPYNEQFF

v_gene: TRBV5-1
j_gene: TRBJ2-6
CDR3aa: CASSLAADSGANVLTF

v_gene: TRBV5-1
j_gene: TRBJ1-4
CDR3aa: CASSARPGQNEKLFF

v_gene: TRBV7-3
j_gene: TRBJ2-1
CDR3aa: CASSFGTSGYNEQFF

v_gene: TRBV7-9
j_gene: TRBJ2-1
CDR3aa: CASSSRTSGSNEQFF

v_gene: TRBV6-2/TRBV6-3
j_gene: TRBJ2-2
CDR3aa: CASSGQPNTGELFF

v_gene: TRBV24-1
j_gene: TRBJ2-3
CDR3aa: CATSDPTGPPTDTQYF

v_gene: TRBV11-3
j_gene: TRBJ2-1
CDR3aa: CASSLDPLAAYNEQFF

v_gene: TRBV6-5
j_gene: TRBJ1-2
CDR3aa: CASSYGDRNYGYTF

v_gene: TRBV15
j_gene: TRBJ1-5
CDR3aa: CATTPGGYQPQHF

v_gene: TRBV11-2
j_gene: TRBJ2-4
CDR3aa: CASRPRPGQNAKNIQYF

v_gene: TRBV7-7
j_gene: TRBJ2-2
CDR3aa: CASSRRTGSGTGELFF

v_gene: TRBV11-2
j_gene: TRBJ2-7
CDR3aa: CASSTSTGEREQYF

v_gene: TRBV19
j_gene: TRBJ2-3
CDR3aa: CASSIARLAGLSTDTQYF

v_gene: TRBV6-5
j_gene: TRBJ1-2
CDR3aa: CASRATANYGYTF

v_gene: TRBV29-1
j_gene: TRBJ1-5
CDR3aa: CSVEIQAGQPQHF

v_gene: TRBV19
j_gene: TRBJ1-2
CDR3aa: CASSIQGFQDYGYTF

v_gene: TRBV7-2
j_gene: TRBJ2-1
CDR3aa: CASSLGGAAGTAYNEQFF

v_gene: TRBV25-1
j_gene: TRBJ1-4
CDR3aa: CASSEYRPSGGTGEKLFF

v_gene: TRBV6-5
j_gene: TRBJ2-1
CDR3aa: CASSYLPGGRGNEQFF

v_gene: TRBV3-1/TRBV3-2
j_gene: TRBJ2-3
CDR3aa: CASSQEQFSSTDTQYF

v_gene: TRBV12-3/TRBV12-4
j_gene: TRBJ1-2
CDR3aa: CASGRILSNGYTF

v_gene: TRBV27
j_gene: TRBJ2-7
CDR3aa: CASKAGGYYEQYF

v_gene: TRBV6-5
j_gene: TRBJ1-1
CDR3aa: CASSYSRGLNTEAFF